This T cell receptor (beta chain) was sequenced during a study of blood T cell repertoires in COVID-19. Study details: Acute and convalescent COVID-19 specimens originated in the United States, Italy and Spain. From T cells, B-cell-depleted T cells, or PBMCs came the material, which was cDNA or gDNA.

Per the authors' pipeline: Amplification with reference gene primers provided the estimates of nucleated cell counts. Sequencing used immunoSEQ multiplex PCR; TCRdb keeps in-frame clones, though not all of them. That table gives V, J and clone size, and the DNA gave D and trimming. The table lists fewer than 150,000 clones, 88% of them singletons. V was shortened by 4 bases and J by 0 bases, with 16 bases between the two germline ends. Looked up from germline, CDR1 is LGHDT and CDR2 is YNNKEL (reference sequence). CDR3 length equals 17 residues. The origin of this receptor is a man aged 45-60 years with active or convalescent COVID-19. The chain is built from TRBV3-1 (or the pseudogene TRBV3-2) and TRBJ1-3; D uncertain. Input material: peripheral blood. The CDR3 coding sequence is TGTGCCAGCAGCCCCTCGGACTGGGTGTACTCTGGAAACACCATATATTTT. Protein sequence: CASSPSDWVYSGNTIYF.